This T cell receptor (beta chain) appears in the sequencing data of a study of beta chain features in type 1 diabetes. Expressed TCRB transcripts were sequenced because the entire RNA isolate underwent reverse transcription. TCRdb keeps only in-frame clones here, not all; method: immunoSEQ multiplex PCR. There are around 300,000 clones in the sample; 11% to 15% occur only once, and 6.7% lies in the top ten. V shed 9 bases, J shed 2 bases, and the junction held 7 bases outside the gene matches. The CDR3 contains 14 residues. Germline assignment: CDR1 SGHRS and CDR2 YFSETQ. This sequence originates from a man under 40 in good health. Sequencing was done on a sample of central memory CD4+ T cells from blood. The rearrangement joins TRBV5-1 to TRBJ2-3; 9 bases line up with TRBD2. The CDR3 nucleotides are TGCGCCACCGCGGGGGGGCCTACCACAGATACGCAGTATTTT. Its protein product is CATAGGPTTDTQYF.